This T cell receptor (beta chain) was profiled in a study of cytomegalovirus exposure and HLA in healthy donors. Study results and caveats: The TCR clusters that emerged in the first cohort tended, a later analysis found, to co-occur in the roughly 130 validation repertoires.

About this clone: The antigen is not known.

V shed 2 bases and J shed 6 bases, with 14 bases lying between them. The CDR3 is 16 residues long. Germline loops: CDR1 SNHLY, CDR2 FYNNEI. Assay: immunoSEQ multiplex PCR; the TCRdb copy retains only in-frame clones and omits some. The table includes 70,000 or so clones, 94% detected once. This clonotype originated in a woman aged 18-29 years in good health and CMV-seropositive. The J gene is TRBJ1-6, the V gene TRBV2; D perhaps matches TRBD1 (6 bases). What was sequenced was PBMCs. CDR3 coding DNA: TGTGCCAGCAGTGAAACTTCAGGGGCACGTAATTCACCCCTCCACTTT. It specifies CASSETSGARNSPLHF.